The 26 T cell receptor beta chains presented below share a single source sample, sequenced in a study of OX40 agonist ivuxolimab in advanced cancers. Here immunoSEQ multiplex PCR was the method, and the copy in TCRdb shows in-frame clones only, minus some. The repertoire has tens of thousands of clones, about four fifths of them found once; the top ten carry roughly 0.41%. The material sequenced was CD4+ or CD8+ T cells sorted from blood, taken in a trial of the OX40 agonist ivuxolimab. The receptors were gathered from an adult with an advanced solid tumor such as melanoma, head and neck, liver or kidney cancer.

The chain uses TRBV2 and TRBJ1-2; D not certain. The V and J ends lost 3 bases and 3 bases respectively, with 11 bases between them. This CDR3 is built from 14 residues. Looked up from germline, CDR1 is SNHLY and CDR2 is FYNNEI. CDR3 in amino acids: CASSDTVGHYGYTF. CDR3 in DNA: TGTGCCAGCAGTGATACTGTCGGCCACTATGGCTACACCTTC.

The chain joins TRBV28 to TRBJ2-3; D gene uncertain. The germline V gene encodes CDR1 MDHEN and CDR2 SYDVKM. There are 12 residues in the CDR3. V gave up 4 bases and J gave up 2 bases, with 4 bases separating them. The CDR3 region has the DNA TGTGCCAGCAGTTCCTTCACAGATACGCAGTATTTT. Encoded protein: CASSSFTDTQYF.

This clone was picked up one time. The chain combines TRBV27 with TRBJ1-6; tentative D call: TRBD1 (5 bases). Looked up from germline, CDR1 is MNHEY and CDR2 is SMNVEV (reference sequence). The CDR3 contains 18 residues. Trimming stripped 2 bases from V and 2 bases from J, with 16 bases between. As DNA, the CDR3 is TGTGCCAGCAGTTTAGGGTCGCGGGGCAGGCCCTATAATTCACCCCTCCACTTT. The encoded protein is CASSLGSRGRPYNSPLHF.

The CDR3 region is CASSLQASAGNEQFF. Written as DNA, the CDR3 is TGTGCCAGCAGCTTACAGGCTAGCGCGGGGAATGAGCAGTTCTTC. The genes are TRBV11-3 and TRBJ2-1; the D gene is possibly TRBD2 (6 bases). Trimming pared 2 bases from V and 7 bases from J, leaving 15 bases between. CDR1 is SGHNT, CDR2 YENEEA, per germline. The CDR3 has 15 residues.

A single count supports this clone. The genes are TRBV2 and TRBJ2-2; 7 bases line up with TRBD2. This CDR3 comprises 15 residues. CDR1 and CDR2 from the germline V gene are SNHLY and FYNNEI. After removal of 10 bases from V and 3 bases from J, the junction contained 11 bases not matched to a gene. The CDR3 DNA reads TGTGCCATCCCCAAAGGGAGGGAGGACACCGGGGAGCTGTTTTTT. Translation gives CAIPKGREDTGELFF.

This clone has only a few counts. This chain uses TRBV28 with TRBJ1-2; D remains ambiguous. CDR1 and CDR2 from the germline V gene are MDHEN and SYDVKM. This CDR3 is 15 amino acids long. The V and J ends lost 1 base and 8 bases respectively, with 17 bases between them. CDR3 sequence reads: CASSLLLGPRTGYTF. The DNA for the CDR3 is TGTGCCAGCAGTTTATTGCTCGGGCCCCGAACCGGCTACACCTTC.

The gene calls are TRBV28 and TRBJ2-5; 7 nucleotides agree with TRBD2. The V gene's germline CDR1 is MDHEN and CDR2 SYDVKM. The CDR3 covers 14 residues. Unmatched junction bases numbered 4, after V lost 4 bases and J lost 2 bases. CDR3 bases: TGTGCCAGCAGTTATGGCGGGGGTCAAGAGACCCAGTACTTC. It is translated as CASSYGGGQETQYF.

The J gene is TRBJ2-5, the V gene TRBV5-4; no clear D. V dropped 2 bases and J dropped 4 bases, with 9 bases sitting between them. Germline V lookup: CDR1 SGHNT, CDR2 YYREEE (reference sequence). The CDR3 has 13 amino acids. CDR3 protein: CASSFYQAETQYF. CDR3 sequence (DNA): TGTGCCAGCAGCTTTTACCAGGCAGAGACCCAGTACTTC.

This chain uses TRBV28 with TRBJ2-2, with TRBD2 identical over 12 bases. Trimming cost V 4 bases and J 5 bases; bases outside gene matches: 5. CDR3 length: 16 amino acids. CDR1 is MDHEN and CDR2 is SYDVKM in the germline V gene. The CDR3 reads CASSWSSGRGTGELFF. For the CDR3, the DNA is TGTGCCAGCAGTTGGTCTAGCGGGAGGGGAACCGGGGAGCTGTTTTTT.

V is TRBV7-9 and J is TRBJ1-1; weak D call: TRBD1 (5 bases). CDR3 size: 12 residues. From germline, CDR1 is SEHNR and CDR2 FQNEAQ (reference sequence). Trimming cost V 5 bases and J 5 bases, with 9 bases left between them. As DNA, the CDR3 is TGTGCCAGCAGCATCAGGGAGACTGAAGCTTTCTTT. This translates into CASSIRETEAFF.

This sequence joins TRBV27 and TRBJ2-7; 9 bases agree with TRBD1. J lost 7 bases, V lost 3 bases, and 4 bases had no gene match. This CDR3 has 13 residues. Germline CDR1 is MNHEY and CDR2 is SMNVEV (reference sequence). Here the CDR3 DNA reads TGTGCCAGCAGTTTGGGACAGGGTTGGGAGCAGTACGTC. Translated, it gives CASSLGQGWEQYV.

The genes are TRBV7-3 and TRBJ2-3, with TRBD2 identical over 11 bases. V shed 5 bases, J shed 5 bases, and the junction held 9 bases outside the gene matches. The CDR3 consists of 16 residues. Germline lookup yields CDR1 SGHTA and CDR2 FQGTGA. The CDR3 here is CASSPIAGGPGDTQYF. CDR3 sequence (DNA): TGTGCCAGCAGCCCAATAGCGGGAGGGCCTGGAGATACGCAGTATTTT. Full variable domain (missing parts from reference TRBV7-3 and TRBJ2-3): GAGVSQTPSNKVTEKGKYVELRCDPISGHTALYWYRQSLGQGPEFLIYFQGTGAADDSGLPNDRFFAVRPEGSVSTLKIQRTERGDSAVYLCASSPIAGGPGDTQYFGPGTRLTVL.

This clone was picked up a small number of times. Compared with germline, one end of the junction differs, possibly owing to a read error. The V call is TRBV4-3, the J call TRBJ1-2; D not resolved. CDR3 length: 15 residues. Germline lookup yields CDR1 LGHNA and CDR2 YSLEER. The CDR3 reads CASSHQPTEWQSFSF. In DNA, the CDR3 is TGCGCCAGCAGCCATCAACCTACCGAGTGGCAGAGCTTCTCCTTC.

The V and J genes are TRBV25-1 and TRBJ2-2; D tentatively fits TRBD1 or TRBD2 (5 bases each). The germline V and J ends were trimmed by 7 bases and 3 bases, with 9 bases remaining between them. Looked up from germline, CDR1 is MGHDK and CDR2 is SYGVNS. The CDR3 has 13 residues. The CDR3 DNA is TGTGCCAGCAATGGGGGAGACACCGGGGAGCTGTTTTTT. The encoded protein is CASNGGDTGELFF.

The V and J genes are TRBV28 and TRBJ2-2; D is unresolved. There are 11 residues in the CDR3. Germline V gene data show CDR1 as MDHEN and CDR2 as SYDVKM. Trimming took off 6 bases at V and 8 bases at J, with 7 bases between the two ends. CDR3 DNA: TGTGCCAGCAGAATCGCAGGGGAGCTGTTTTTT. It is translated as CASRIAGELFF. The variable domain in full, with the rest retrieved from reference TRBV28 and TRBJ2-2, is DVKVTQSSRYLVKRTGEKVFLECVQDMDHENMFWYRQDPGLGLRLIYFSYDVKMKEKGDIPEGYSVSREKKERFSLILESASTNQTSMYLCASRIAGELFFGEGSRLTVL.

CDR3 bases: TGTGCCAGCACCTCGCAAGAGACCCAGTACTTC. Translating it yields CASTSQETQYF. The J gene is TRBJ2-5, the V gene TRBV2; no reliable D call. Looked up from germline, CDR1 is SNHLY and CDR2 is FYNNEI. This CDR3 has 11 amino acids. The V and J ends lost 7 bases and 2 bases respectively, with 5 bases between them.

This clone was seen more than once but under ten times. V and J are TRBV28 and TRBJ2-7; no definite D call. This CDR3 has 12 residues. Trimming took off 3 bases at V and 3 bases at J, with 6 bases between the two ends. Per the germline V gene, CDR1 is MDHEN and CDR2 is SYDVKM. As DNA, the CDR3 is TGTGCCAGCAGTTTTTCAGGCTACGAGCAGTACGTC. Translating gives CASSFSGYEQYV.

The rearrangement links TRBV28 to TRBJ2-4; no definite D call. CDR1 and CDR2 (germline): MDHEN, SYDVKM. The CDR3 runs to 18 residues. Trimming removed 5 bases at V and 0 bases at J, with 20 bases between. The CDR3 nucleotides read TGTGCCAGCAGTAGGCTAGGTTCGCAGAACCTAGCCAAAAACATTCAGTACTTC. Its protein is CASSRLGSQNLAKNIQYF. Complete variable domain (other parts from reference TRBV28 and TRBJ2-4): DVKVTQSSRYLVKRTGEKVFLECVQDMDHENMFWYRQDPGLGLRLIYFSYDVKMKEKGDIPEGYSVSREKKERFSLILESASTNQTSMYLCASSRLGSQNLAKNIQYFGAGTRLSVL.

This clone was recorded a few times. In DNA form, the CDR3 reads TGTGCCAGCACCCCGGGGAGCACTGAAGCTTTCTTT. This sequence encodes CASTPGSTEAFF. This chain connects TRBV27 to TRBJ1-1; no clear D gene. V was cut by 7 bases and J by 4 bases, with 10 bases left in between. This CDR3 region has 12 residues. Germline CDR1 reads MNHEY; CDR2 reads SMNVEV (reference sequence).

The J gene is TRBJ2-3, the V gene TRBV9; D gene ambiguous. Germline V lookup: CDR1 SGDLS, CDR2 YYNGEE. This CDR3 is built from 15 residues. With 0 bases removed from V and 0 bases from J, the gap between germline ends came to 8 bases. The chain's CDR3 is CASSVVPASTDTQYF. The CDR3 nucleotides are TGTGCCAGCAGCGTAGTTCCGGCAAGCACAGATACGCAGTATTTT. Together with reference TRBV9 and TRBJ2-3, the CDR3 gives the full variable domain: DSGVTQTPKHLITATGQRVTLRCSPRSGDLSVYWYQQSLDQGLQFLIQYYNGEERAKGNILERFSAQQFPDLHSELNLSSLELGDSALYFCASSVVPASTDTQYFGPGTRLTVL.

This clone was recorded only once. The chain uses TRBV28 and TRBJ1-1, with no clear D. Trimming took off 2 bases at V and 3 bases at J, with 7 bases between the two ends. CDR3 length equals 13 residues. Germline CDR1 is MDHEN and CDR2 is SYDVKM. CDR3 DNA: TGTGCCAGCAGTTTAGGACGGTACACTGAAGCTTTCTTT. Translation gives CASSLGRYTEAFF.

The chain recombines TRBV11-2 with TRBJ2-3; the match to TRBD2 covers 8 bases. CDR1 and CDR2 from the germline V gene are SGHAT and FQNNGV. V was pared by 5 bases and J by 3 bases, with 7 bases of the junction left unmatched. CDR3 length: 15 residues. CDR3 residues: CASSARGGGTDTQYF. The CDR3 DNA reads as TGTGCCAGCAGCGCCCGGGGGGGCGGGACAGATACGCAGTATTTT.

The chain has TRBV4-2 and TRBJ2-2; 7 positions match TRBD2. Looked up from germline, CDR1 is LGHNA and CDR2 is YNFKEQ. The CDR3 extends over 16 amino acids. The V and J ends lost 0 bases and 6 bases, in that order; junction bases with no gene match: 7. DNA for the CDR3: TGTGCCAGCAGCCAAGATCTAGCGGTGGTTTCCGGGGAGCTGTTTTTT. Amino acid sequence: CASSQDLAVVSGELFF.

The J gene is TRBJ1-3, the V gene TRBV15; 10 bases match TRBD1. CDR3 length: 17 amino acids. In germline, CDR1 is LNHNV, CDR2 YYDKDF (reference sequence). After removal of 3 bases from V and 1 base from J, the junction contained 6 bases not matched to a gene. The CDR3: CATSRAGQGRSGNTIYF. CDR3 coding DNA: TGTGCCACCAGCAGGGCGGGACAGGGGAGATCTGGAAACACCATATATTTT. The whole variable domain, filled in from reference TRBV15 and TRBJ1-3, reads DAMVIQNPRYQVTQFGKPVTLSCSQTLNHNVMYWYQQKSSQAPKLLFHYYDKDFNNEADTPDNFQSRRPNTSFCFLDIRSPGLGDTAMYLCATSRAGQGRSGNTIYFGEGSWLTVV.

The gene calls are TRBV7-8 and TRBJ2-3, with D perhaps matching TRBD2 (6 bases). Trimming left V 5 bases short and J 4 bases short, with 22 bases between. CDR1 SGHVS and CDR2 FQNEAQ come from the germline V gene. This CDR3 comprises 17 residues. DNA of the CDR3: TGTGCCAGCAGCGCCCTCGTGGGGGGAAGCAGGGCAGATACGCAGTATTTT. Translation: CASSALVGGSRADTQYF.

The gene calls are TRBV2 and TRBJ1-1, with D perhaps matching TRBD1 (6 bases). The CDR3 has 14 residues. The ends were cut back, 5 bases at V and 0 bases at J, with 10 bases in the middle. CDR1 and CDR2 from the germline V gene are SNHLY and FYNNEI. In DNA, the CDR3 is TGTGCCAGCAGTAACAGGGACCTGAACACTGAAGCTTTCTTT. It encodes CASSNRDLNTEAFF.